A single sample is the source of the 30 T cell receptor beta chains below, sequenced in a study of monozygotic twins with cystic fibrosis. Repertoires were generated with immunoSEQ multiplex PCR, while TCRdb's copy carries only in-frame clones and drops some. In the table there are roughly 26,000 clones, just over 90% of which are singletons. Sequencing used blood. The receptors here all came from a girl aged 2 to 10 with cystic fibrosis.

The V gene is TRBV7-8, the J gene TRBJ1-2; D is unclear. Germline values: CDR1 SGHVS, CDR2 FQNEAQ. CDR3 length: 16 amino acids. V dropped 5 bases and J dropped 6 bases, with 22 bases sitting between them. As DNA, the CDR3 is TGTGCCAGCAGCCCCAGAGACCCTCGGGGAGGACATGGCTACACCTTC. This sequence encodes CASSPRDPRGGHGYTF.

The rearrangement joins TRBV5-6 to TRBJ2-3; the D is unclear. The V gene lost 0 bases and the J gene lost 0 bases, with 2 bases spanning the gap. Per the germline V gene, CDR1 is SGHDT and CDR2 is YYEEEE. The CDR3 has 13 residues. CDR3 in DNA: TGTGCCAGCAGCTTGGGGAGCACAGATACGCAGTATTTT. Amino acids: CASSLGSTDTQYF.

J is TRBJ2-5 and V is TRBV21-1; the table's D call TRBD2 went unverified against the DNA. TRBV21-1 is shown as a pseudogene. The CDR3 has 18 amino acids. Here the CDR3 reads CASSNAGTSGESRETQYF. In nucleotides, the CDR3 is TGTGCCAGCAGCAACGCCGGGACTAGCGGGGAGAGCCGGGAGACCCAGTACTTC.

V and J are TRBV13 and TRBJ2-3; D is perhaps TRBD2 (6 bases). V was pared by 5 bases and J by 2 bases, with 20 bases between. CDR3 length: 17 amino acids. Germline V CDR1 and CDR2: PRHDT, FYEKMQ (reference sequence). The CDR3 bases are TGTGCCAGCAGCCCAACGCCCGGGGGACGGAACACAGATACGCAGTATTTT. Translated: CASSPTPGGRNTDTQYF. The variable domain in full, completed from reference TRBV13 and TRBJ2-3, reads AAGVIQSPRHLIKEKRETATLKCYPIPRHDTVYWYQQGPGQDPQFLISFYEKMQSDKGSIPDRFSAQQFSDYHSELNMSSLELGDSALYFCASSPTPGGRNTDTQYFGPGTRLTVL.

This chain joins TRBV2 and TRBJ1-5; possibly TRBD1 for D (6 bases). Germline values: CDR1 SNHLY, CDR2 FYNNEI. Trimming cost V 1 base and J 0 bases, with 13 bases left between them. This CDR3 spans 17 amino acids. In nucleotides, the CDR3 is TGTGCCAGCAGTGAAGGAGTCAGGGGATATAGCAATCAGCCCCAGCATTTT. This encodes CASSEGVRGYSNQPQHF. Full variable domain (remainder filled in from reference TRBV2 and TRBJ1-5): EPEVTQTPSHQVTQMGQEVILRCVPISNHLYFYWYRQILGQKVEFLVSFYNNEISEKSEIFDDQFSVERPDGSNFTLKIRSTKLEDSAMYFCASSEGVRGYSNQPQHFGDGTRLSIL.

This sequence joins TRBV6-1 and TRBJ1-6; possible D gene TRBD1, 5 bases. Germline CDR1 and CDR2: MNHNS and SASEGT. Trimming took 7 bases from V and 10 from J, leaving 20 bases between them. This CDR3 is 15 amino acids long. CDR3 protein: CASNPQVQVRSPLHF. Written as DNA, the CDR3 is TGTGCCAGCAACCCACAGGTCCAGGTTAGATCACCCCTCCACTTT.

The rearrangement links TRBV4-1 to TRBJ2-3; D remains unclear. Deletions cut 2 bases from V and 1 base from J, with 7 bases between. There are 14 residues in the CDR3. Germline V lookup: CDR1 MGHRA, CDR2 YSYEKL. The CDR3, as DNA: TGCGCCAGCAGCCAATGGGCCGGCACAGATACGCAGTATTTT. It translates to CASSQWAGTDTQYF.

The rearrangement uses TRBV7-6 and TRBJ1-5; D is undetermined. The CDR3 totals 17 residues. Looked up from germline, CDR1 is SGHVS and CDR2 is FNYEAQ. The V gene lost 0 bases and the J gene lost 0 bases, with 12 bases spanning the gap. The CDR3 sequence is CASSLAQAGHSNQPQHF. The CDR3 nucleotides read TGTGCCAGCAGCTTAGCGCAGGCGGGCCATAGCAATCAGCCCCAGCATTTT.

The chain is built from TRBV5-1 and TRBJ1-5; D not certain. V was clipped by 5 bases and J by 0 bases, with 6 bases between them. The germline V gene encodes CDR1 SGHRS and CDR2 YFSETQ. The length of the CDR3 is 13 residues. The CDR3 bases are TGCGCCAGCAGGGTGGTTAGCAATCAGCCCCAGCATTTT. The encoded protein is CASRVVSNQPQHF.

The chain joins TRBV5-4 to TRBJ1-1; D not certain. The CDR3 is 14 residues long. V lost 0 bases, J lost 1 base, and 7 bases lay in between. In germline, CDR1 is SGHNT, CDR2 YYREEE (reference sequence). CDR3 bases: TGTGCCAGCAGCTTGGAGGTGAGGAACACTGAAGCTTTCTTT. This sequence encodes CASSLEVRNTEAFF.

The V call is TRBV7-9, the J call TRBJ1-1; D might be TRBD1 (6 bases). The CDR3 extends over 16 amino acids. Between the trimmed V and J ends, which lost 3 bases and 3 bases, there was a span of 17 bases. CDR1 is SEHNR and CDR2 is FQNEAQ in the germline V gene (reference sequence). The CDR3 DNA follows: TGTGCCAGCAGCTTCTCCAGGGGAGTGTATCACACTGAAGCTTTCTTT. The encoded protein is CASSFSRGVYHTEAFF.

The chain has TRBV7-9 and TRBJ1-2; D remains ambiguous. The CDR3 covers 15 residues. Germline V lookup: CDR1 SEHNR, CDR2 FQNEAQ (reference sequence). Trimming removed 1 base at V and 2 bases at J, with 11 bases between. DNA for the CDR3: TGTGCCAGCAGCTTAGGGATTCCGGGGAACTATGGCTACACCTTC. This translates into CASSLGIPGNYGYTF.

This sequence joins TRBV9 and TRBJ1-5; D is unresolved. Trimming left V 0 bases short and J 5 bases short, with 9 bases between. There are 14 residues in the CDR3. CDR1 SGDLS and CDR2 YYNGEE come from the germline V gene. The CDR3 coding sequence is TGTGCCAGCAGCGTAGGCAGTTCCGATCAGCCCCAGCATTTT. It specifies CASSVGSSDQPQHF.

The chain has TRBV7-8 and TRBJ2-2; no clear D. Germline V gene lookup returns CDR1 SGHVS and CDR2 FQNEAQ. Trimming left V 4 bases short and J 0 bases short, with 0 bases between. This CDR3 region has 12 residues. This CDR3 is CASSSNTGELFF. CDR3 nucleotides: TGTGCCAGCAGCTCGAACACCGGGGAGCTGTTTTTT.

This chain links TRBV7-9 with TRBJ1-2; D ambiguous. The V end lost 5 bases, the J end lost 0 bases, and 10 bases lay between the germline ends. The germline CDR1 and CDR2 sequences are SEHNR and FQNEAQ (reference sequence). CDR3 size: 14 residues. CDR3 sequence: CASSLRSTNYGYTF. The CDR3 DNA follows: TGTGCCAGCAGCCTCAGGTCTACTAACTATGGCTACACCTTC.

This chain connects TRBV13 to TRBJ2-2; TRBD2 is a possible D gene (6 bases). The CDR3 covers 14 residues. V lost 5 bases, J lost 4 bases, and 11 bases lay in between. The germline CDR1 and CDR2 sequences are PRHDT and FYEKMQ (reference sequence). CDR3 in amino acids: CASSPGTSTGELFF. The DNA for the CDR3 is TGTGCCAGCAGCCCCGGGACTTCCACCGGGGAGCTGTTTTTT. Variable domain in full (rest from reference TRBV13 and TRBJ2-2): AAGVIQSPRHLIKEKRETATLKCYPIPRHDTVYWYQQGPGQDPQFLISFYEKMQSDKGSIPDRFSAQQFSDYHSELNMSSLELGDSALYFCASSPGTSTGELFFGEGSRLTVL.

This chain connects TRBV27 to TRBJ1-2; TRBD1 matches 12 bases. CDR1 is MNHEY and CDR2 is SMNVEV in the germline V gene (reference sequence). The V segment lost 5 bases and the J segment 8 bases; nucleotides outside the gene matches: 12. The CDR3 is made up of 16 amino acids. The CDR3 spells CASSPRVGTGGKGYTF. In nucleotides, the CDR3 is TGTGCCAGCAGTCCGCGGGTAGGGACAGGGGGCAAGGGCTACACCTTC.

In this sample, this clone turned up once. The chain employs TRBV19 and TRBJ2-1, with D possibly being TRBD2 (5 bases). Germline V gene lookup returns CDR1 LNHDA and CDR2 SQIVND (reference sequence). CDR3 size: 13 residues. The V and J ends lost 9 bases and 7 bases respectively, with 16 bases between them. The CDR3 spells CASTIWRWNEQFF. The CDR3 DNA reads as TGTGCCAGCACGATTTGGAGGTGGAATGAGCAGTTCTTC.

The chain couples TRBV19 to TRBJ2-1, with TRBD2 matching 15 bases. This CDR3 region has 17 residues. CDR1 is LNHDA, CDR2 SQIVND, per germline (reference sequence). J lost 6 bases, V lost 3 bases, and 6 bases had no gene match. The CDR3 DNA reads as TGTGCCAGTAGTATCCTCGGACTAGCGGGGGGGCGCAATGAGCAGTTCTTC. Translated, it gives CASSILGLAGGRNEQFF. The full variable domain, with the rest looked up from reference TRBV19 and TRBJ2-1, is DGGITQSPKYLFRKEGQNVTLSCEQNLNHDAMYWYRQDPGQGLRLIYYSQIVNDFQKGDIAEGYSVSREKKESFPLTVTSAQKNPTAFYLCASSILGLAGGRNEQFFGPGTRLTVL.

This chain links TRBV7-3 with TRBJ2-1, with TRBD2 as a possible D gene (5 bases). Germline V gene sequence: CDR1 SGHTA, CDR2 FQGTGA. Trimming cost V 5 bases and J 3 bases, with 17 bases left between them. The CDR3 has 16 amino acids. CDR3 protein: CASSPSTEAYYNEQFF. CDR3 nucleotide sequence: TGTGCCAGCAGCCCCAGCACGGAGGCGTACTACAATGAGCAGTTCTTC.

This clone has just a few counts. The chain combines TRBV4-2 with TRBJ1-5; no clear D gene. The CDR3 is 14 amino acids. Trimming pared 0 bases from V and 3 bases from J, leaving 6 bases between. Looked up from germline, CDR1 is LGHNA and CDR2 is YNFKEQ. CDR3: CASSQDVFNQPQHF. CDR3 in DNA: TGTGCCAGCAGCCAAGATGTCTTCAATCAGCCCCAGCATTTT.

V gene TRBV4-2 combines with J gene TRBJ2-5, with 12 bases lining up with TRBD2. V lost 2 bases to trimming and J lost 4 bases; unmatched junction nucleotides: 5. The CDR3 is made up of 16 amino acids. CDR1 is LGHNA, CDR2 YNFKEQ, per germline. CDR3 amino acids: CASSQRLAGGLETQYF. The DNA for the CDR3 is TGTGCCAGCAGCCAACGGCTAGCGGGGGGGCTAGAGACCCAGTACTTC.

The chain uses TRBV7-2 and TRBJ2-7; weak D call: TRBD1 (5 bases). The CDR3 contains 19 residues. V was cut by 2 bases and J by 4 bases, with 27 bases left in between. Germline V gives CDR1 SGHTA, CDR2 FQGNSA. CDR3 sequence reads: CASSLRFGAGPPSFYEQYF. In DNA form, the CDR3 reads TGTGCCAGCAGCTTAAGATTTGGGGCAGGGCCCCCTTCATTTTACGAGCAGTACTTC. The complete variable domain, with remaining parts taken from reference TRBV7-2 and TRBJ2-7, reads GAGVSQSPSNKVTEKGKDVELRCDPISGHTALYWYRQSLGQGLEFLIYFQGNSAPDKSGLPSDRFSAERTGGSVSTLTIQRTQQEDSAVYLCASSLRFGAGPPSFYEQYFGPGTRLTVT.

J is TRBJ1-1 and V is TRBV10-3; TRBD1 matches at 11 bases. The CDR3 is 14 amino acids. Trimming took 4 bases from V and 4 from J; bases not matched to a gene: 2. Germline CDR1 ENHRY, CDR2 SYGVKD. The CDR3 nucleotides read TGTGCCATCAGTGGGGGACAGGGGGGCACTGAAGCTTTCTTT. It yields the protein CAISGGQGGTEAFF.

The chain has TRBV7-2 and TRBJ2-2, with TRBD1 identical over 7 bases. This CDR3 is built from 13 residues. V shed 5 bases, J shed 6 bases, and the junction held 3 bases outside the gene matches. Germline V gene lookup returns CDR1 SGHTA and CDR2 FQGNSA. DNA for the CDR3: TGTGCCAGCAGCCCTACAGGGGCCGGGGAGCTGTTTTTT. It yields the protein CASSPTGAGELFF.

The chain employs TRBV19 and TRBJ2-3; D gene unclear. Germline assignment: CDR1 LNHDA and CDR2 SQIVND (reference sequence). The CDR3 runs to 15 residues. V was clipped by 4 bases and J by 2 bases, with 13 bases between them. CDR3 DNA sequence: TGTGCCAGTAGTAGCCTCAGGATTACCACAGATACGCAGTATTTT. This sequence encodes CASSSLRITTDTQYF. The variable domain in full, completed from reference TRBV19 and TRBJ2-3, reads DGGITQSPKYLFRKEGQNVTLSCEQNLNHDAMYWYRQDPGQGLRLIYYSQIVNDFQKGDIAEGYSVSREKKESFPLTVTSAQKNPTAFYLCASSSLRITTDTQYFGPGTRLTVL.

The rearrangement uses TRBV2 and TRBJ1-4, with D maybe TRBD1 (6 bases). Deletions cut 2 bases from V and 6 bases from J, with 16 bases between. Germline V gene sequence: CDR1 SNHLY, CDR2 FYNNEI. CDR3 length: 16 amino acids. The CDR3 protein is CASSEFTGQVDEKLFF. The CDR3 DNA reads TGTGCCAGCAGTGAATTCACAGGGCAGGTTGATGAAAAACTGTTTTTT.

The gene calls are TRBV20-1 and TRBJ2-7; no reliable D call. The CDR3 is 11 amino acids. V lost 5 bases to trimming and J lost 6 bases, with 11 bases between them. From germline, CDR1 is DFQATT and CDR2 SNEGSKA (reference sequence). CDR3 in amino acids: CSAGKIAEQYF. CDR3 coding DNA: TGCAGTGCTGGAAAGATAGCCGAGCAGTACTTC.

The chain has TRBV6-7 and TRBJ1-5; D remains ambiguous. TRBV6-7 is noted as an ORF with a role that remains uncertain. This CDR3 is built from 13 residues. The ends were cut back, 8 bases at V and 2 bases at J, with 10 bases in the middle. CDR3 in DNA: TGTGCCAGCTCACAGCAGGGCAATCAGCCCCAGCATTTT. Translation gives CASSQQGNQPQHF.

The table lists this clone with a count of one. The V gene is TRBV9, the J gene TRBJ2-1, with 8 bases fitting TRBD2. The germline V gene has CDR1 SGDLS and CDR2 YYNGEE. The CDR3 runs 16 residues. Trimming removed 0 bases from V and 7 bases from J; junction bases left unmatched: 9. The CDR3 region is CASSVGGGGGMNEQFF. The CDR3 region has the DNA TGTGCCAGCAGCGTAGGCGGAGGCGGGGGGATGAATGAGCAGTTCTTC.